This T cell receptor (beta chain) was sequenced in a study of monozygotic twins with inflammatory bowel disease (dated by TCRdb to the late 2010s). About the investigation overall: The complete study included 28 monozygotic twin pairs: 19 IBD-discordant Danish pairs and nine German pairs, of which four were IBD-concordant and five were IBD-discordant. Each individual had, on average, about 151 000 unique TCRalpha sequences and 181 000 unique TCRbeta sequences available for analysis. The search for disease-associated traits relied mainly on comparing IBD patients with their genetically identical healthy co-twins within discordant pairs. Overall results and qualifications from the work: Repertoire similarity did not differ between concordant and discordant twins, possibly due to limited statistical power. Distinction between different T cell subtypes could not be achieved in the analysis. Because patients received different immunosuppressive treatments, the repertoires may have picked up extra background noise and variability between individuals. No single strong signal or clonotype linked to IBD turned up in the results, so the idea that one exists was not supported. IBD patients had lower TCRbeta repertoire diversity, measured by the inverse Simpson index, than their healthy co-twins. Fewer clonotypes were shared with other individuals by IBD patients than by healthy twins, most markedly in patients showing signs of disease activity.

Notes on this clonotype: Its target antigen remains unknown.

An approximately 2.5 ml peripheral blood sample was drawn into PAXgene tubes per donor and stored at -80°C. Without T cell sorting, total RNA was isolated from whole blood using the PAXgene blood miRNA kit on an automated QIAcube. Peripheral blood from monozygotic twin pairs who were concordant or discordant for inflammatory bowel disease underwent deep TCRalpha and TCRbeta repertoire profiling using unique molecular barcoding. Smoking habits were recorded for all twin pairs, and individuals were classified as current, former or never smokers. Library preparation used 5' RACE. For each TCR library, around 3,800 ng of total RNA was used. For each sample, cDNA synthesis was carried out in eight separate reactions using SMARTScribe reverse transcriptase. Unique molecular identifiers containing a 6-nucleotide sample barcode were introduced through template switching during cDNA synthesis. Amplification of TCRalpha and TCRbeta cDNA involved two nested PCRs of 16 and 9 cycles, and each PCR was followed by bead purification. Before amplification, cDNA was treated with uracil DNA-glycosylase and purified using the QIAquick PCR purification kit. In the second PCR, Illumina TruSeq-compatible adapters and sample-specific barcodes were added. TapeStation and Qubit were used to check library quality and concentration, and approximately 5.4 ng of each library was pooled. Sequencing of the pooled libraries was done on an Illumina HiSeq2500 single-index Rapid Run using custom sequencing primers and 2 x 100 bp reads. As for the original processing: UMI-based consensus assembly with MiGEC version 1.2.6 was used to correct PCR and sequencing errors. MiXCR version 2.1.1 handled V(D)J alignment, clonotype assembly and CDR3 extraction. To normalise gene usage, clonotype sharing and MAIT/NKT TCR abundance, the analysis used the top 1000, 10 000 and 20 000 clonotypes per sample. After downsampling to 27 000 UMIs, diversity was calculated as the inverse Simpson index using the vegan R package. Statistical testing used paired Mann-Whitney U tests on the discordant twin pairs and applied Benjamini-Hochberg correction for multiple testing. Through TCRdb reprocessing, the reads give one entry per CDR3 protein sequence; DNA is omitted. The authors' filters were not applied to this entry. The table kept for this sample lists 400,000 or so distinct CDR3 sequences. The top ten constitute about 2.2% of the sample.

This TCR was recovered from a human donor with ulcerative colitis or Crohn's disease, or a healthy co-twin of an affected twin (not recorded which). The sequencing sample was made of blood.

The CDR3 corresponds to CASSWDHTFYEQYF. The chain joins TRBV7-9 to TRBJ2-7; the D gene TCRdb calls, TRBD1, cannot be checked with no DNA. Taken from the germline V gene (reference sequence), the CDR1 and CDR2 loops are SEHNR and FQNEAQ. CDR3 length: 14 amino acids, cysteine to phenylalanine. No DNA is listed.